This T cell receptor beta chain is drawn from a study of blood T cell repertoires in COVID-19. A few counts support this clone. Clones were read by immunoSEQ multiplex PCR, and TCRdb kept only the in-frame ones, dropping some. The sample has over 85,000 clones; 85% are singletons. The trim removed 4 bases at V and 9 bases at J, leaving 9 bases unmatched. Germline V gene data show CDR1 as ENHRY and CDR2 as SYGVKD. The CDR3 covers 15 residues. This receptor was taken from an elderly man with acute or convalescent COVID-19. The chain carries TRBV10-3 and TRBJ1-5; 10 nucleotides match TRBD1. The source material was peripheral blood. CDR3 DNA: TGTGCCATCAGTGCCCGGGACAGGGGAAGGGGGCCCCAGCATTTT. It translates to CAISARDRGRGPQHF.